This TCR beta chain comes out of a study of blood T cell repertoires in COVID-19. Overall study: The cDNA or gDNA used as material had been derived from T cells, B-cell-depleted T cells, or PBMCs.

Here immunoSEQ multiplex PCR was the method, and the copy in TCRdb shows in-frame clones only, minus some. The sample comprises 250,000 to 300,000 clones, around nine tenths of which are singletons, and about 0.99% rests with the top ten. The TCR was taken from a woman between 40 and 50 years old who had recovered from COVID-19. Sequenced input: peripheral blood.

As DNA, the CDR3 is TGTGCCAGCAGGAGGGCCGGGGAGACCCAGTACTTC. It translates to CASRRAGETQYF. The chain has TRBV6-6 and TRBJ2-5; tentative D call: TRBD2 (5 bases). The V gene lost 6 bases and the J gene lost 5 bases, with 10 bases spanning the gap. Germline CDR1 and CDR2: MNHNY and SVGAGI (reference sequence). The CDR3 is made up of 12 amino acids.